This entry lists 18 T cell receptor beta chains sequenced from one sample in a study of T cells in Graves' hyperthyroidism and ophthalmopathy (dated by TCRdb to 2018 to 2020). Libraries were built with multiplex PCR. The sequencer was an Illumina HiSeq 2000. Amplification of TCR beta CDR3 regions was carried out from RNA transcripts. The first round of RT-PCR for the TCR CDR3 was performed with the HTBI primer set and the Qiagen OneStep RT-PCR kit. TCRdb handled the public reads itself, with Q25 trimming in fastp and clone calling in MiXCR, and kept productive beta chains. For every CDR3 protein sequence, its rows merge into one entry that carries the most common genes and DNA. The sample table lists around 300,000 distinct CDR3 sequences, approximately 26% of them with a count of one. The top ten clonotypes cover about 30% of the sample. What was sequenced was blood. Source of these receptors: a middle-aged man with Graves' hyperthyroidism that later progressed to Graves' ophthalmopathy.

This clonotype was counted many times. V gene TRBV6-1 combines with J gene TRBJ2-7, with unresolved D. V lost 4 bases, J lost 7 bases, and 14 bases lay in between. Per the germline V gene, CDR1 is MNHNS and CDR2 is SASEGT. The CDR3 sequence is 13 residues long. CDR3 nucleotide sequence: TGTGCCAGCAGTGGTTGGGAATCGGGTGAGCAGTACTTC. This codes for CASSGWESGEQYF.

Ten or more counts support this clonotype. The rearrangement joins TRBV11-3 to TRBJ1-1; D unresolved. The germline V gene has CDR1 SGHNT and CDR2 YENEEA. Trimming cost V 3 bases and J 4 bases, with 12 bases left between them. This CDR3 is built from 14 residues. The CDR3 reads CASSFSGVSTEAFF. Here the CDR3 DNA reads TGTGCCAGCAGCTTCTCCGGGGTAAGCACTGAAGCTTTCTTT.

V is TRBV6-2 or TRBV6-3 and J is TRBJ1-5, with D unclear. V was cut by 6 bases and J by 6 bases, with 6 bases left in between. CDR1 and CDR2 from the germline V gene are MNHEY and SVGEGT. The CDR3 length is 11 residues. CDR3 protein: CASRVGQPQHF. Here the CDR3 DNA reads TGTGCCAGCAGGGTGGGTCAGCCCCAGCATTTT.

This clonotype was observed at least ten times. The chain joins TRBV9 to TRBJ2-7; maybe TRBD1 (6 bases). The CDR3 has 13 residues. V lost 3 bases, J lost 6 bases, and 13 bases lay in between. CDR1 and CDR2 from the germline V gene are SGDLS and YYNGEE. The DNA for the CDR3 is TGTGCCAGCAGCGCACCCAGGGGCGGCGAGCAGTACTTC. As protein: CASSAPRGGEQYF.

V gene TRBV6-2 or TRBV6-3 combines with J gene TRBJ2-7; no reliable D call. The length of the CDR3 is 12 residues. Trimming took off 4 bases at V and 5 bases at J, with 9 bases between the two ends. Germline CDR1 is MNHEY and CDR2 is SVGEGT. DNA for the CDR3: TGTGCCAGCAGTTCGCCAGCAGACGAGCAGTACTTC. Translated, it gives CASSSPADEQYF.

This clonotype was detected ten times or more. The J gene is TRBJ2-7, the V gene TRBV10-2; tentatively, D is TRBD1 (6 bases). There are 14 residues in the CDR3. CDR1 WSHSY and CDR2 SAAADI come from the germline V gene. V was pared by 10 bases and J by 5 bases, with 21 bases between. DNA of the CDR3: TGCGCCACCTCTGGGGACACCAAAGCCCACGAGCAGTACTTC. It codes for CATSGDTKAHEQYF.

J is TRBJ2-5 and V is TRBV6-1; tentatively, D is TRBD2 (5 bases). The CDR3 is 13 residues long. Germline lookup yields CDR1 MNHNS and CDR2 SASEGT. Between the trimmed V and J ends, which lost 5 bases and 5 bases, there was a span of 12 bases. CDR3 in DNA: TGTGCCAGCAGTATCGGGATAGCGGAGACCCAGTACTTC. Translation: CASSIGIAETQYF.

The chain has TRBV27 and TRBJ2-7, with 7 bases fitting TRBD1. Germline assignment: CDR1 MNHEY and CDR2 SMNVEV (reference sequence). The CDR3 consists of 13 residues. Germline trimming cut 4 bases from V and 3 bases from J; bases unmatched to any gene: 3. This CDR3 reads CASSSGTDYEQYF. The CDR3 coding sequence is TGTGCCAGCAGTTCAGGGACAGACTACGAGCAGTACTTC.

This clonotype has ten or more counts. The chain recombines TRBV29-1 with TRBJ1-2; TRBD1 is a possible D gene (6 bases). The V end lost 6 bases, the J end lost 4 bases, and 9 bases lay between the germline ends. This CDR3 contains 11 residues. Looked up from germline, CDR1 is SQVTM and CDR2 is ANQGSEA. The CDR3: CSVRDTYGYTF. The CDR3 DNA reads TGCAGCGTAAGGGACACCTATGGCTACACCTTC.

This rearrangement joins TRBV29-1 to TRBJ1-1; a weak D match, TRBD1 (6 bases). Germline V lookup: CDR1 SQVTM, CDR2 ANQGSEA. V was shortened by 7 bases and J by 6 bases, with 21 bases between the two germline ends. The CDR3 is made up of 14 amino acids. For the CDR3, the DNA is TGCAGCGCCGCCTGGCTGGCAGGGGAGCCTGAAGCTTTCTTT. This gives the protein CSAAWLAGEPEAFF.

The table lists this clonotype with many counts. The chain joins TRBV20-1 to TRBJ1-5, with D perhaps TRBD1 (6 bases). Trimming left V 8 bases short and J 3 bases short, with 11 bases between. Germline CDR1 is DFQATT and CDR2 is SNEGSKA (reference sequence). The CDR3 totals 12 residues. CDR3 sequence: CSSTGSNQPQHF. The CDR3 DNA reads as TGCAGTTCTACAGGGTCCAATCAGCCCCAGCATTTT.

This clonotype came up a few times. The conserved closing phenylalanine or tryptophan is absent in this CDR3, likely reflecting a read error. The J gene is TRBJ1-1, the V gene TRBV12-5; TRBD1 aligns across 7 bases. After removal of 7 bases from V and 1 base from J, the junction contained 3 bases not matched to a gene. The V gene's germline CDR1 is LGHNT and CDR2 FRNRAP. The CDR3 is 13 amino acids. DNA of the CDR3: TGTGCTAGTGCACAGGGGCCGAACACTGAAGCTTTCCTT. Protein sequence: CASAQGPNTEAFL.

This clonotype was seen many times. CDR3 bases: TGTGCCAGCAGTGAACTAGTGGGGCGGGGCCTCGGCACAGATACGCAGTATTTT. This sequence encodes CASSELVGRGLGTDTQYF. The genes are TRBV6-1 and TRBJ2-3; weak D call: TRBD2 (6 bases). This CDR3 has 18 amino acids. Per germline, CDR1 MNHNS and CDR2 SASEGT. Trimming shortened V by 2 bases and J by 1 base, and 19 bases separated the two germline ends.

V usage is TRBV10-3 and J usage is TRBJ2-6; maybe TRBD1 (6 bases). The germline V gene has CDR1 ENHRY and CDR2 SYGVKD. The CDR3 runs to 17 residues. V lost 11 bases and J 0 bases, leaving 20 bases between the germline ends. The CDR3 coding sequence is TGTGCCTGTCGGGCGGACAGCGACAGCTCTGGGGCCAACGTCCTGACTTTC. Amino acid sequence: CACRADSDSSGANVLTF.

As concerns this clonotype: One end of the junction does not line up with germline, which may come from a read error. CDR3 nucleotides: TGTGTCTGGAGTTTACAGGGCCTCAATCAGCCCCAGCATTTT. Amino acid sequence: CVWSLQGLNQPQHF. The rearrangement links TRBV30 to TRBJ1-5; a weak D match, TRBD1 (6 bases). CDR1 and CDR2 (germline): GTSNPN, SVGIG (reference sequence). This CDR3 is 14 amino acids long.

The table lists this clonotype with many counts. The chain uses TRBV3-1 and TRBJ2-7; unclear D gene. The CDR3 runs 12 residues. Germline CDR1 is LGHDT and CDR2 is YNNKEL (reference sequence). V lost 6 bases, J lost 6 bases, and 12 bases lay in between. The CDR3 is CASRHGPSEQYF. The CDR3 region has the DNA TGTGCCAGCAGACATGGACCTAGCGAGCAGTACTTC.

This clonotype has a count of ten or more. The rearrangement joins TRBV5-1 to TRBJ2-5; possibly TRBD2 for D (6 bases). V lost 3 bases and J lost 7, with 16 bases in between. The CDR3 contains 14 residues. CDR1 and CDR2 (germline): SGHRS, YFSETQ. Here the CDR3 reads CASSSPEGPATQYF. The CDR3 nucleotides read TGCGCCAGCAGCTCCCCGGAGGGCCCTGCGACCCAGTACTTC.

The table lists this clonotype with many counts. The chain uses TRBV6-1 and TRBJ1-1, with 7 bases that match TRBD1. This CDR3 is built from 14 residues. The J segment lost 1 base and the V segment lost 7 bases, leaving 6 bases of the junction unmatched. The V gene's germline CDR1 is MNHNS and CDR2 SASEGT. CDR3 sequence: CASKTGDENTEAFF. DNA for the CDR3: TGTGCCAGCAAAACAGGGGACGAGAACACTGAAGCTTTCTTT.